The 14 T cell receptor beta chains in this list originate from one sample, sequenced in a study of T cells after yellow fever vaccination. TCRdb fed the 5' RACE reads into MiXCR, producing one record per CDR3 protein. The sample consists of some 220,000 distinct CDR3 sequences, less than 3.5% of them appearing once. Sample: CD4+ T cells sorted from PBMCs, taken 10 days after the yellow fever booster vaccination. The receptor set was obtained from a man aged 18 to 29 who received the YFV17D yellow fever vaccine.

This clonotype was observed a handful of times. V and J are TRBV18 and TRBJ2-1; D is perhaps TRBD1 (5 bases). The CDR3 totals 14 residues. Trimming pared 6 bases from V and 5 bases from J, leaving 14 bases between. The germline V gene has CDR1 KGHSH and CDR2 LQKENI. The CDR3 nucleotides are TGTGCCAGCTCCCCCGACAGAAGTAACAATGAGCAGTTCTTC. This sequence encodes CASSPDRSNNEQFF.

There are many counts of this clonotype. The chain employs TRBV7-6 and TRBJ1-3, with 9 bases lining up with TRBD1. CDR1 and CDR2 from the germline V gene are SGHVS and FNYEAQ. With V trimmed by 1 base and J by 2 bases, 6 bases remained unmatched. The CDR3 is 17 amino acids. Written as DNA, the CDR3 is TGTGCCAGCAGCTTAGAGGGACAGGGATATACTGGAAACACCATATATTTT. It translates to CASSLEGQGYTGNTIYF. The full variable domain, completed using reference TRBV7-6 and TRBJ1-3, is GAGVSQSPRYKVTKRGQDVALRCDPISGHVSLYWYRQALGQGPEFLTYFNYEAQQDKSGLPNDRFSAERPEGSISTLTIQRTEQRDSAMYRCASSLEGQGYTGNTIYFGEGSWLTVV.

The table lists this clonotype with many counts. The chain employs TRBV14 and TRBJ1-1; 11 bases line up with TRBD1. This CDR3 spans 13 amino acids. V gave up 1 base and J gave up 12 bases; unmatched junction bases: 4. Per the germline V gene, CDR1 is SGHDN and CDR2 is FVKESK. CDR3 loop: CASSQGTGGETFF. The CDR3 coding sequence is TGTGCCAGCAGCCAAGGGACAGGGGGCGAGACTTTCTTT.

This clonotype was seen a few times. This rearrangement joins TRBV6-5 to TRBJ2-2, with unresolved D. Germline V gene data show CDR1 as MNHEY and CDR2 as SVGAGI. Deletions cut 6 bases from V and 8 bases from J, with 10 bases between. The CDR3 consists of 12 residues. The CDR3 DNA sequence: TGTGCCAGCAGCCGATCTGGAGGGGAGCTGTTTTTT. This translates into CASSRSGGELFF.

This clonotype turned up a few times. Here the CDR3 DNA reads TGTGCCAGCAGCGTAGGGACAGGCGGTACAGATACGCAGTATTTT. Translation: CASSVGTGGTDTQYF. The rearrangement joins TRBV9 to TRBJ2-3; 7 bases are a match to TRBD1. This CDR3 region has 15 residues. The germline CDR1 and CDR2 sequences are SGDLS and YYNGEE. V lost 0 bases to trimming and J lost 3 bases; unmatched junction nucleotides: 4.

This clonotype was seen only a few times. The chain is built from TRBV5-6 and TRBJ1-2; weak D call: TRBD1 (5 bases). V dropped 6 bases and J dropped 7 bases, with 16 bases sitting between them. Germline CDR1 reads SGHDT; CDR2 reads YYEEEE. The CDR3 length is 13 residues. CDR3 amino acids: CASNRGLSFGYTF. In DNA, the CDR3 is TGTGCCAGCAATAGGGGCCTGTCGTTTGGCTACACCTTC.

This clonotype was found many times. The V and J genes are TRBV12-3 or TRBV12-4 and TRBJ1-1; 9 nucleotides align to TRBD1. Germline trimming cut 5 bases from V and 5 bases from J; bases unmatched to any gene: 12. This CDR3 has 16 residues. This CDR3 is CASSRPGTGTLTEAFF. CDR3 DNA sequence: TGTGCCAGCAGTAGACCCGGGACAGGGACTCTTACTGAAGCTTTCTTT.

This clonotype was detected only a few times. The chain carries TRBV12-5 and TRBJ2-3, with TRBD1 matching 9 bases. The CDR3 is 16 residues long. Per the germline V gene, CDR1 is LGHNT and CDR2 is FRNRAP. With 0 bases clipped from V and 3 bases from J, the junction kept 4 bases outside the gene matches. Here the CDR3 reads CASGLVPGQGTDTQYF. The CDR3 DNA follows: TGTGCTAGTGGTTTGGTACCCGGACAGGGGACAGATACGCAGTATTTT.

CDR3 nucleotides: TGCGCCAGCAGCTTTCGTCCGGCTAGCAGGTTGGCAGATACGCAGTATTTT. Its translation: CASSFRPASRLADTQYF. The chain is built from TRBV5-1 and TRBJ2-3; TRBD2 might be the D (5 bases). The V end was cut by 2 bases, the J end by 4 bases, with 20 bases between. The CDR3 totals 17 residues. Germline CDR1 reads SGHRS; CDR2 reads YFSETQ. The full variable domain, in which reference TRBV5-1 and TRBJ2-3 provide the parts outside the CDR3, is KAGVTQTPRYLIKTRGQQVTLSCSPISGHRSVSWYQQTPGQGLQFLFEYFSETQRNKGNFPGRFSGRQFSNSRSEMNVSTLELGDSALYLCASSFRPASRLADTQYFGPGTRLTVL.

This clonotype was observed many times. The rearrangement joins TRBV4-2 to TRBJ2-5; 7 bases line up with TRBD1. Germline V gives CDR1 LGHNA, CDR2 YNFKEQ. The length of the CDR3 is 16 residues. The ends lost 5 bases at V and 1 base at J; junction bases unmatched: 10. The CDR3 coding sequence is TGTGCCAGCAGCACCGTTGGGCCAGGGGGCCAAGAGACCCAGTACTTC. Translation: CASSTVGPGGQETQYF.

In its sample, this clonotype was seen many times. The J gene is TRBJ1-4, the V gene TRBV7-9; TRBD1 is a possible D gene (5 bases). V lost 5 bases, J lost 3 bases, and 13 bases lay in between. The CDR3 contains 15 residues. Germline loops: CDR1 SEHNR, CDR2 FQNEAQ (reference sequence). CDR3 region: CASSPQGYSNEKLFF. CDR3 nucleotides: TGTGCCAGCAGCCCGCAGGGTTACTCTAATGAAAAACTGTTTTTT.

This clonotype came up many times. V gene TRBV7-2 combines with J gene TRBJ2-3; maybe TRBD2 (6 bases). V lost 3 bases and J 7 bases, leaving 11 bases between the germline ends. CDR1 and CDR2 (germline): SGHTA, FQGNSA. The CDR3 is made up of 13 amino acids. CDR3 protein: CASSFGGGNTQYF. CDR3 DNA sequence: TGTGCCAGCAGCTTCGGTGGGGGGAATACGCAGTATTTT.

This clonotype was seen many times. The chain couples TRBV29-1 to TRBJ2-2, with D unresolved. CDR1 is SQVTM and CDR2 is ANQGSEA in the germline V gene. Between the trimmed V and J ends, which lost 0 bases and 7 bases, there was a span of 6 bases. This CDR3 is 12 amino acids long. The CDR3 bases are TGCAGCGTTGAAGATCGGGTCGGGGAGCTGTTTTTT. It yields the protein CSVEDRVGELFF.

This rearrangement joins TRBV5-4 to TRBJ2-5, with 7 nucleotides matching TRBD2. This CDR3 has 15 amino acids. Germline V CDR1 and CDR2: SGHNT, YYREEE (reference sequence). J was trimmed by 2 bases and V by 0 bases; bases with no gene match: 4. In nucleotides, the CDR3 is TGTGCCAGCAGCTTGGATGCGGGGGTGCAAGAGACCCAGTACTTC. Translating it yields CASSLDAGVQETQYF.